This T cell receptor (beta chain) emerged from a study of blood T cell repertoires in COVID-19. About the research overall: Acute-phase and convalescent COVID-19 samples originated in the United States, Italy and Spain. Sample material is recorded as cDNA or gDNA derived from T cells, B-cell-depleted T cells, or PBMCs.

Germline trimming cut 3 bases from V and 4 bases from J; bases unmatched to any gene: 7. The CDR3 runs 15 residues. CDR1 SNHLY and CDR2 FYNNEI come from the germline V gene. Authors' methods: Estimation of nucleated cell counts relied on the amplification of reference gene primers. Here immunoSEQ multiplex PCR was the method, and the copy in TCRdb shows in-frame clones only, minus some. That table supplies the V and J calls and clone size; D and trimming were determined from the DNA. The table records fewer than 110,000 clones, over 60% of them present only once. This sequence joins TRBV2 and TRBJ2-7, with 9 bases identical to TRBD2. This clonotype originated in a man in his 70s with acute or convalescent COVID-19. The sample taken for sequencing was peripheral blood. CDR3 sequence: CASSEQGTSRYEQYF. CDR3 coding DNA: TGTGCCAGCAGTGAGCAGGGGACTAGCCGTTACGAGCAGTACTTC. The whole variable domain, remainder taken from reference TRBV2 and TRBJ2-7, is EPEVTQTPSHQVTQMGQEVILRCVPISNHLYFYWYRQILGQKVEFLVSFYNNEISEKSEIFDDQFSVERPDGSNFTLKIRSTKLEDSAMYFCASSEQGTSRYEQYFGPGTRLTVT.